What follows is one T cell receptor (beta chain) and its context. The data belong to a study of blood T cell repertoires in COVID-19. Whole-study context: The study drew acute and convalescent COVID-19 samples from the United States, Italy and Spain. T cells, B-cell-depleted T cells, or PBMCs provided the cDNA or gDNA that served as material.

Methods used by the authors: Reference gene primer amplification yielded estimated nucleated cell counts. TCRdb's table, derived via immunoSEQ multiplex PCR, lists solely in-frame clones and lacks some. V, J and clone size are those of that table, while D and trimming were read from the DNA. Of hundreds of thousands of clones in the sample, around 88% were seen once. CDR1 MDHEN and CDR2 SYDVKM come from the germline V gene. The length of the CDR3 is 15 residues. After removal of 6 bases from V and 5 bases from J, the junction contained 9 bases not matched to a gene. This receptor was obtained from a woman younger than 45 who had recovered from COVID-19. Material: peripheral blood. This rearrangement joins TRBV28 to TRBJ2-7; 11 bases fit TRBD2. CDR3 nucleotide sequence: TGTGCCAGCAGACTTAGCGGGGGGGCCGCCGACGAGCAGTACTTC. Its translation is CASRLSGGAADEQYF. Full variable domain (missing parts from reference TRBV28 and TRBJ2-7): DVKVTQSSRYLVKRTGEKVFLECVQDMDHENMFWYRQDPGLGLRLIYFSYDVKMKEKGDIPEGYSVSREKKERFSLILESASTNQTSMYLCASRLSGGAADEQYFGPGTRLTVT.